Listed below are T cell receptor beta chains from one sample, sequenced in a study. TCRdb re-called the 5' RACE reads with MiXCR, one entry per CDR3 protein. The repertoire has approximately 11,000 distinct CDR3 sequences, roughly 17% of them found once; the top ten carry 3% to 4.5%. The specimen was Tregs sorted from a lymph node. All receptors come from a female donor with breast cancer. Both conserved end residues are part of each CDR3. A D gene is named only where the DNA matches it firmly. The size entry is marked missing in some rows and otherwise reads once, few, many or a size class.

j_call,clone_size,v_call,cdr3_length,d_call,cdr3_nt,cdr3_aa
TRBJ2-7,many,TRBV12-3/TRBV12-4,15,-,TGTGCCAGCAGTTTGATAGGGGTGGGGAACGACGAGCAGTACTTC,CASSLIGVGNDEQYF
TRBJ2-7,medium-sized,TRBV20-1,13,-,TGCAGTGCTAGAGATCTACAGAAGGGGGAGCAGTACTTC,CSARDLQKGEQYF
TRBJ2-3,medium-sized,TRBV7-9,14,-,TGTGCCAGCAAGAAGGGATCTAGCACAGATACGCAGTATTTT,CASKKGSSTDTQYF
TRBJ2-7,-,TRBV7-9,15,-,TGTGCCAGCAGCCCAGGGGTCGGGTACGTTAACGAGCAGTACTTC,CASSPGVGYVNEQYF
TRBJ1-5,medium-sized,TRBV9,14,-,TGTGCCAGCAGCGTAGGTTGGAGCAATCAGCCCCAGCATTTT,CASSVGWSNQPQHF
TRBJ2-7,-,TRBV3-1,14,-,TGTGCCAGCAGCCAAGACTGGTCTCAGGACGAGCAGTACTTC,CASSQDWSQDEQYF
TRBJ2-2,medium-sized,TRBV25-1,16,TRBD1,TGTGCCAGCAGTGACCGCCTGGGACAGAGGACCGGGGAGCTGTTTTTT,CASSDRLGQRTGELFF
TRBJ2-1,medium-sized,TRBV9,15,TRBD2,TGTGCCAGCAGCTTGGTAGCGGGAGTGGTCAATGAGCAGTTCTTC,CASSLVAGVVNEQFF
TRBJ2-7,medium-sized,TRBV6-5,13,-,TGTGCCAGCCGGCGGTCCATGAATTACGAGCAGTACTTC,CASRRSMNYEQYF
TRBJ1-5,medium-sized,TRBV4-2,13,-,TGTGCCAGCAGCAAAGGGGAAGGTTTCCCCCAGCATTTT,CASSKGEGFPQHF
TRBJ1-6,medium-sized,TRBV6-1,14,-,TGTGCCAGCAGTGGTCGGAGTCTAAATTCACCCCTCCACTTT,CASSGRSLNSPLHF
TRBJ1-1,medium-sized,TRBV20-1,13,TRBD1,TGCAGTGCTTGGACAGGCGGGAACACTGAAGCTTTCTTT,CSAWTGGNTEAFF
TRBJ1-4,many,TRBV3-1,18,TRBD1,TGTGCCAGCAGCCAAGGTCGGAATACAGGGGGCCCTAATGAAAAACTGTTTTTT,CASSQGRNTGGPNEKLFF
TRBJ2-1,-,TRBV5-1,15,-,TGCGCCAGCTCCGACAGGGGGGCACTAGCGGATGAGCAGTTCTTC,CASSDRGALADEQFF
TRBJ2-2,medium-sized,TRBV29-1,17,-,TGCAGTGGGAGAGGGCTAGCCGGTGGAATAAACACCGGGGAGCTGTTTTTT,CSGRGLAGGINTGELFF
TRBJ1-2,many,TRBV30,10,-,TGTGCCTGGAGGCGGGGTCTCTACACCTTC,CAWRRGLYTF
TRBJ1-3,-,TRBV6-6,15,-,TGTGCCAGCAGTCACTGGATCGACCGGCCAAACACCATATATTTT,CASSHWIDRPNTIYF
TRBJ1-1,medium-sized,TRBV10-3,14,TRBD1,TGTGCCATCACTACCGGGACAGTTAACACTGAAGCTTTCTTT,CAITTGTVNTEAFF
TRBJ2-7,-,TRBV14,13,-,TGTGCCAGCAGCCAAGTAGCCAACTACGAGCAGTACTTC,CASSQVANYEQYF
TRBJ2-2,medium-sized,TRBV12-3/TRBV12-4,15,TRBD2,TGTGCCAGCAGCCACGGGGGAGGGTTCGGCGGGGAGCTGTTTTTT,CASSHGGGFGGELFF
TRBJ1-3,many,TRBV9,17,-,TGTGCCAGCAGCGTAGGGTCTGGGCAAAACTCTGGAAACACCATATATTTT,CASSVGSGQNSGNTIYF
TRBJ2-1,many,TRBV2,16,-,TGTGCCAGCAGCCCCATGCGGGGCGGCTCCTACAATGAGCAGTTCTTC,CASSPMRGGSYNEQFF
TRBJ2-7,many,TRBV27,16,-,TGTGCCAGCAGTTTATTCGGGGCCAGCAGCTCCTACGAGCAGTACTTC,CASSLFGASSSYEQYF
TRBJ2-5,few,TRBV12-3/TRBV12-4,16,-,TGTGCCAGCAGTGGAGGGGACAGTTCCTGGGTAAAGACCCAGTACTTC,CASSGGDSSWVKTQYF
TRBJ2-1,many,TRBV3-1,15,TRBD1,TGTGCCAGCAGTCGAGTCGGGACAGGGGTTAATGAGCAGTTCTTC,CASSRVGTGVNEQFF
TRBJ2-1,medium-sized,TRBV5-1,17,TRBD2,TGCGCCAGCAGCTTGGGTGGACTAGCGGGAGGAAACAATGAGCAGTTCTTC,CASSLGGLAGGNNEQFF
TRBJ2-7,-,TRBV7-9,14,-,TGTGCCCGCAGCCCAGACAGTTTTGGTAACGAACAGTACTTC,CARSPDSFGNEQYF
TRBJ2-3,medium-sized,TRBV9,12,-,TGTGCCAGCAGCGTAGCTACAGATACGCAGTATTTT,CASSVATDTQYF
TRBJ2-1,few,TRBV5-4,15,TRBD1,TGTGCCAGCAACTCCGGGACAGCTCTCGTTAATGAGCAGTTCTTC,CASNSGTALVNEQFF
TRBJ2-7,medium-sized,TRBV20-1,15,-,TGCAGTGCTAGAGATCCGGGGGAGGACCTGGGCGAGCAGTACTTC,CSARDPGEDLGEQYF
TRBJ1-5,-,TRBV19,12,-,TGTGCCAGTAGTATTTACAATCAGCCCCAGCATTTT,CASSIYNQPQHF
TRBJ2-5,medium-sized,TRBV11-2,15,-,TGTGCCAGCAGCTTAAATATGGGCAAACAAGAGACCCAGTACTTC,CASSLNMGKQETQYF
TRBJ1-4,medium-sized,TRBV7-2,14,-,TGTGCCAGCAGCCGGGCCCTTCTTGCTGAAAAACTGTTTTTT,CASSRALLAEKLFF
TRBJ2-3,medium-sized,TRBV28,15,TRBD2,TGTGCCAGCAGTGGGATTAGCGGGAGGTCAGATACGCAGTATTTT,CASSGISGRSDTQYF
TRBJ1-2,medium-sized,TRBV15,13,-,TGTGCCACCAGCAGGGACGGAAACTATGGCTACACCTTC,CATSRDGNYGYTF
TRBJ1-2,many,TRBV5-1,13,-,TGCGCCAGCAGGCCGGCAGAAATCTATGGCTACACCTTC,CASRPAEIYGYTF
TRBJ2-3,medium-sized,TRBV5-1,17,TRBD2,TGCGCCAGCAGCCCAGGACTAGCGGACTCTAGCACAGATACGCAGTATTTT,CASSPGLADSSTDTQYF
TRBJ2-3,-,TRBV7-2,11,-,TGTGCCAGCGGCTGTGCGGATACGCAGTATTTT,CASGCADTQYF
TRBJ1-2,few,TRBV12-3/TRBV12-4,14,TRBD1,TGTGTCAGCCGCCTCGGGGACAGGTTCTATGGCTACACCTTC,CVSRLGDRFYGYTF
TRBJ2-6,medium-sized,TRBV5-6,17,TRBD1,TGTGCCAGCAGCCGACAGGGGACGCTCTGGGGGGCCAACGTCCTGACTTTC,CASSRQGTLWGANVLTF
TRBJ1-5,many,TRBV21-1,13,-,TGTGCCAGCAGCAAAGGGAGAGGGCGGCCCCAGCATTTT,CASSKGRGRPQHF
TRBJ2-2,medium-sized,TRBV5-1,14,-,TGCGCCAGCAGCTCCGGAGGGCTCGCCGGGGAGCTGTTTTTT,CASSSGGLAGELFF
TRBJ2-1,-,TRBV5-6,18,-,TGTGCCAGCAGCCTCAACCGGGGTTGGTTCCCCTCCTACAATGAGCAGTTCTTC,CASSLNRGWFPSYNEQFF
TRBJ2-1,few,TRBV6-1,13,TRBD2,TGTGCCATCTCAGGACTAGTCTACAATGAGCAGTTCTTC,CAISGLVYNEQFF
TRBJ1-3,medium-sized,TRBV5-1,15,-,TGCGCCAGCCGCCCTGGGGGTAAAACTGGAAACACCATATATTTT,CASRPGGKTGNTIYF
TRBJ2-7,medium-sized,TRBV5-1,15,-,TGCGCCAGCAGCCCGGGACACCAACCCTCCTACGAGCAGTACTTC,CASSPGHQPSYEQYF
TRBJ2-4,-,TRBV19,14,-,TGTGCCAGTAACGAAGAAGTAGCCAAAAACATTCAGTACTTC,CASNEEVAKNIQYF
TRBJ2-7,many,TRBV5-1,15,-,TGCGCCAGCAGCTTGTCGGTTCCGGGTACAGGGGAGCAGTACTTC,CASSLSVPGTGEQYF
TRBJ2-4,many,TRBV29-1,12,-,TGCAGCGTCGAATTAGCCAAAAACATTCAGTACTTC,CSVELAKNIQYF
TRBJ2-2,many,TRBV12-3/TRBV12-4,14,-,TGTGCCAGCACCCCGACTAGATCGACCGGGGAGCTGTTTTTT,CASTPTRSTGELFF
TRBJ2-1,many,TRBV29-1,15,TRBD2,TGCAGCGTTGAGGCCGGGACGGGGACTAGCGGTGAGCAGTTCTTC,CSVEAGTGTSGEQFF
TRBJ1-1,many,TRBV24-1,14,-,TGTGCCACCAGTGATGCAGGGGTGGACACTGAAGCTTTCTTT,CATSDAGVDTEAFF
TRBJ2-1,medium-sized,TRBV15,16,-,TGTGCCACCAGCAACGGCAAGGGACCCCGCGGGGATGAGCAGTTCTTC,CATSNGKGPRGDEQFF